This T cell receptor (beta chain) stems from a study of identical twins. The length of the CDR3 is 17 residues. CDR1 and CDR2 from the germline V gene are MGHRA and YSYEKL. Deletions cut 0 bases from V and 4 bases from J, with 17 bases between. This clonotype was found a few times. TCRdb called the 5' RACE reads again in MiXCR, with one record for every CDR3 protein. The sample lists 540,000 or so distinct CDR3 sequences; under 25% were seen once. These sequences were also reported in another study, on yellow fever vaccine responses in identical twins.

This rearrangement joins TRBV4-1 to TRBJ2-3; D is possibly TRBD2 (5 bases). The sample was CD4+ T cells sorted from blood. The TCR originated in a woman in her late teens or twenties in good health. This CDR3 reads CASSQERLAIIPDTQYF. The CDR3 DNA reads TGCGCCAGCAGCCAAGAGAGGCTAGCTATCATCCCAGATACGCAGTATTTT.